A single sample gave rise to the 2 T cell receptor beta chains below, sequenced in a study of blood T cell repertoires in COVID-19. Assay used: immunoSEQ multiplex PCR; TCRdb lists only in-frame clones, some missing. The sample lists 450,000 to 500,000 clones; approximately 91% were seen once. Sample: PBMCs or T cells enriched from blood (not recorded which). Receptors were obtained from a woman aged 60-75 years who had recovered from COVID-19.

This chain uses TRBV24-1 with TRBJ2-2, with D perhaps matching TRBD2 (6 bases). Germline values: CDR1 KGHDR, CDR2 SFDVKD. The CDR3 runs to 15 residues. V lost 6 bases to trimming and J lost 6 bases, with 16 bases between them. CDR3 coding DNA: TGTGCCACCAGTCCCTCGGGAGTGCCCGCCGGGGAGCTGTTTTTT. It encodes CATSPSGVPAGELFF.

The rearrangement links TRBV27 to TRBJ1-2; maybe TRBD1 (6 bases). The CDR3 runs to 14 residues. The germline V gene has CDR1 MNHEY and CDR2 SMNVEV (reference sequence). Trimming shortened V by 3 bases and J by 3 bases, and 11 bases separated the two germline ends. CDR3 loop: CASSFTGTYYGYTF. Here the CDR3 DNA reads TGTGCCAGCAGTTTTACTGGGACATACTATGGCTACACCTTC.